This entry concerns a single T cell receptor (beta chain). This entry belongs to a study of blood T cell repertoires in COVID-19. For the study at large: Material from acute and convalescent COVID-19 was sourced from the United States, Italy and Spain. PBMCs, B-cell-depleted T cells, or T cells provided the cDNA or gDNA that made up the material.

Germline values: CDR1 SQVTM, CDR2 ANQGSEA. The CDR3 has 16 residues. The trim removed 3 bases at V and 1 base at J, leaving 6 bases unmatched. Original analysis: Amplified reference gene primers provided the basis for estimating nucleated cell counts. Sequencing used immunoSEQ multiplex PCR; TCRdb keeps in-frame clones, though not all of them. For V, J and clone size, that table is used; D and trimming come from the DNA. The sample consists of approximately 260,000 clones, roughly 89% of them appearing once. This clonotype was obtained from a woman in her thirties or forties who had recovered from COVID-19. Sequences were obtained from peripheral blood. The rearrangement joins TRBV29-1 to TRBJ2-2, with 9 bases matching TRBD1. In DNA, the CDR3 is TGCAGCGTTGAGACAGGACAGGGGAAGAACACCGGGGAGCTGTTTTTT. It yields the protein CSVETGQGKNTGELFF.